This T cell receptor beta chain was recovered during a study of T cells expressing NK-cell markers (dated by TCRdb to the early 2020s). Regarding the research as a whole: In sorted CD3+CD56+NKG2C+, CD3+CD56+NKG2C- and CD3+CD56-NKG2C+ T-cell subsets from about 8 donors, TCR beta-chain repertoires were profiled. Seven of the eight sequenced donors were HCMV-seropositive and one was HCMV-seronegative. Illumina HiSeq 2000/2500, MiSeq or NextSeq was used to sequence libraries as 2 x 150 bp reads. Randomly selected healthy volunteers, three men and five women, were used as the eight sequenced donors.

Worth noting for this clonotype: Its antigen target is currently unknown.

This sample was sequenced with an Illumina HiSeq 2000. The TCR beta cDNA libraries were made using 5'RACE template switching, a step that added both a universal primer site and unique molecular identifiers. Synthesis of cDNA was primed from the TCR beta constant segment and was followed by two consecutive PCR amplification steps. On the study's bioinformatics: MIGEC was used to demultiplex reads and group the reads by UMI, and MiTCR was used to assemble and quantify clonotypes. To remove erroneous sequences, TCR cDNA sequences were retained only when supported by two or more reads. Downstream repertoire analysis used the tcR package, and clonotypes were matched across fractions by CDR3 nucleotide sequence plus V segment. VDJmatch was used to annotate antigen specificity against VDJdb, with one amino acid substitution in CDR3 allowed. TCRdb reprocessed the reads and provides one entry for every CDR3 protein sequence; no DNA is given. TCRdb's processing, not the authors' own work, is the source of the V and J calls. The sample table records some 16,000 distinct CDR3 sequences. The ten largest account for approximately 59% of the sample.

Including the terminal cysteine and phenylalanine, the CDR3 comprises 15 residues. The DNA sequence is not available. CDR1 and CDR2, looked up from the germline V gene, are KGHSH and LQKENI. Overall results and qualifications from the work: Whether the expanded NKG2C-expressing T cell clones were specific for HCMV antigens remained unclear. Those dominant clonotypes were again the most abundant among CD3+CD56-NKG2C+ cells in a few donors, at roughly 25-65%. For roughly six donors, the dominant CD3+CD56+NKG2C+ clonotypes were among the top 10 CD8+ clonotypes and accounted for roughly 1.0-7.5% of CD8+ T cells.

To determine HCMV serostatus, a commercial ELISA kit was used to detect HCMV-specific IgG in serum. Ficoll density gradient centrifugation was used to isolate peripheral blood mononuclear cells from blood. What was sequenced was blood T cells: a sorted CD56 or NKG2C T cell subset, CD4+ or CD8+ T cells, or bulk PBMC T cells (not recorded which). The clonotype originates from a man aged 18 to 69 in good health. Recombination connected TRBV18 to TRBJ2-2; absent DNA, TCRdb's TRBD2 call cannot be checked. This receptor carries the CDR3 CASSLGLAGTGELFF.